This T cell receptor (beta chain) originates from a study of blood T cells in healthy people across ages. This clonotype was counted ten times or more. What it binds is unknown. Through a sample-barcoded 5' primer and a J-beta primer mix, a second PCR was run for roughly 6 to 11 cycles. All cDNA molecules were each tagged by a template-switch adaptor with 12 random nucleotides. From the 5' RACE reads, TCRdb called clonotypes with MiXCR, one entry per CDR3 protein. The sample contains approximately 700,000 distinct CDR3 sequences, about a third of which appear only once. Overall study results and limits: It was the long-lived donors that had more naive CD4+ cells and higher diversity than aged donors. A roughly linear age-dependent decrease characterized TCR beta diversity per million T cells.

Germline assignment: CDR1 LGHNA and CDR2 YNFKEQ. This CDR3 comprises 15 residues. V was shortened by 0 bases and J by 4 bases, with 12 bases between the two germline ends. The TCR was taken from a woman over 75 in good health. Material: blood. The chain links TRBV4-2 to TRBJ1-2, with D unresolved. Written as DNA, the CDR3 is TGTGCCAGCAGCCAAGAAGGTCAGCTCATCTATGGCTACACCTTC. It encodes CASSQEGQLIYGYTF.